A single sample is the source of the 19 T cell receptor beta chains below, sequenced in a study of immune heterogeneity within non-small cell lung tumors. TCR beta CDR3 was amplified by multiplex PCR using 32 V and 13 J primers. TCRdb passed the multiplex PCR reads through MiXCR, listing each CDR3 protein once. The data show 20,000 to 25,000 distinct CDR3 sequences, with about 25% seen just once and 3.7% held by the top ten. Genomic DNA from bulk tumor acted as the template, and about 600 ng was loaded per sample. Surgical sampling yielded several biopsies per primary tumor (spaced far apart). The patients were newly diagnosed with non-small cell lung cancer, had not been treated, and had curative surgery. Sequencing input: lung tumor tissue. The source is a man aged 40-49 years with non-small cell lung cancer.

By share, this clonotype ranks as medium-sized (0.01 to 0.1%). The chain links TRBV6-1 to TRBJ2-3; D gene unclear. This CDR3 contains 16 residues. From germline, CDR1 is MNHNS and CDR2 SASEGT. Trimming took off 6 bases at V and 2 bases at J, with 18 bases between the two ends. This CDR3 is CASSDPGRLSTDTQYF. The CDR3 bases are TGTGCCAGCAGCGACCCCGGACGTTTATCCACAGATACGCAGTATTTT.

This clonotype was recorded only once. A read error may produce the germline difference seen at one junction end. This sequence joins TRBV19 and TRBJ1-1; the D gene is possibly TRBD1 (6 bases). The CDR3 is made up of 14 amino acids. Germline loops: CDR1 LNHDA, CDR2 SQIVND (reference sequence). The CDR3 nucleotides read TGTGTCAGTAGTATAAACGGACAGTACACTGAAGCTTTCTTT. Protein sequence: CVSSINGQYTEAFF.

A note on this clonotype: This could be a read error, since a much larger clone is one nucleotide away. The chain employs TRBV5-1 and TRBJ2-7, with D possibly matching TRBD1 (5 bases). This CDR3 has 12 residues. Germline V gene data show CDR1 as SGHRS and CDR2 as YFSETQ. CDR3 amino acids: CANSLQGVGQYF. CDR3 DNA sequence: TGCGCCAACAGCTTGCAAGGGGTCGGGCAGTACTTC.

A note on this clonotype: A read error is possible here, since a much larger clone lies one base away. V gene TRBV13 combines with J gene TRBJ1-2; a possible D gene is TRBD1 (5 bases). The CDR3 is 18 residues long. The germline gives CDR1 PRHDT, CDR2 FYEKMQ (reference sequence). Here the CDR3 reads CSSSLTGTAVDFNYGYTF. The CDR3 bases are TGTTCCAGCAGCTTGACCGGGACGGCCGTAGATTTTAACTATGGCTACACCTTC.

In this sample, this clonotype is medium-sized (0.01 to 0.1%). The CDR3 sequence: CASSLEVQGAGSSYEQYF. The CDR3 DNA reads TGTGCCAGCAGCTTAGAAGTCCAGGGAGCTGGCAGCTCCTACGAGCAGTACTTC. The chain has TRBV7-2 and TRBJ2-7, with D perhaps given as TRBD1 or TRBD2 (5 bases each). The germline V gene encodes CDR1 SGHTA and CDR2 FQGNSA. V lost 1 base to trimming and J lost 0 bases, with 19 bases between them. The CDR3 spans 18 residues. Using reference TRBV7-2 and TRBJ2-7 for the parts outside the CDR3, the full variable domain is GAGVSQSPSNKVTEKGKDVELRCDPISGHTALYWYRQSLGQGLEFLIYFQGNSAPDKSGLPSDRFSAERTGGSVSTLTIQRTQQEDSAVYLCASSLEVQGAGSSYEQYFGPGTRLTVT.

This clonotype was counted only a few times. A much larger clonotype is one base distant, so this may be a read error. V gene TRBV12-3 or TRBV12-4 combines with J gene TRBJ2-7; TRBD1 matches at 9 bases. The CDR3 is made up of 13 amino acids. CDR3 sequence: CASSLQGAYGQYF. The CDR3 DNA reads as TGTGCCAGCAGCCTACAGGGGGCTTACGGGCAGTACTTC.

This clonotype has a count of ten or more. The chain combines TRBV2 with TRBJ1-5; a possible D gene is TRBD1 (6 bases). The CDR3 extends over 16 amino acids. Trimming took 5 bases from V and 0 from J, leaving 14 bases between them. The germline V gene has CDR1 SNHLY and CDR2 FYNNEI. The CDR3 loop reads CASSRMRGNSNQPQHF. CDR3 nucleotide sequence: TGTGCCAGCAGTAGAATGAGGGGGAATAGCAATCAGCCCCAGCATTTT.

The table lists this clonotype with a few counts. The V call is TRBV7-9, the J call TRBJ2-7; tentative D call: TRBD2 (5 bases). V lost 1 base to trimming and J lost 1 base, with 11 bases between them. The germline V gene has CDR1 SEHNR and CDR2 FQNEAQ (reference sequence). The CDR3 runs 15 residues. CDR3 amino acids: CASSLEGSWSYEQYF. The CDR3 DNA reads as TGTGCCAGCAGCTTAGAAGGGAGTTGGTCCTACGAGCAGTACTTC.

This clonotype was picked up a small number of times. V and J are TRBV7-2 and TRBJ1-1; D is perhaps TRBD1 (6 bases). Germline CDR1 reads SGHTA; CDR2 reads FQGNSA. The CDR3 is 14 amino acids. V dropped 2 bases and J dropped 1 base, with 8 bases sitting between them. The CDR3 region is CASSLQGRNTEAFF. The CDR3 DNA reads TGTGCCAGCAGCTTACAGGGGAGGAACACTGAAGCTTTCTTT.

In DNA form, the CDR3 reads TGTGCCAGCAGCTTCGCTAACAGGGGTAACACTGAAGCTTTCTTT. Translation gives CASSFANRGNTEAFF. The chain has TRBV5-4 and TRBJ1-1, with 7 positions matching TRBD1. In germline, CDR1 is SGHNT, CDR2 YYREEE (reference sequence). There are 15 residues in the CDR3. V dropped 2 bases and J dropped 2; count of bases not matched to a gene: 6.

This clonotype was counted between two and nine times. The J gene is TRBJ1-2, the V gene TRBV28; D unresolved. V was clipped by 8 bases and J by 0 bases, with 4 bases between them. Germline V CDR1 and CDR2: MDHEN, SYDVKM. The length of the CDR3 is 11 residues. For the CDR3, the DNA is TGTGCCAGCCAAACTAACTATGGCTACACCTTC. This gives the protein CASQTNYGYTF.

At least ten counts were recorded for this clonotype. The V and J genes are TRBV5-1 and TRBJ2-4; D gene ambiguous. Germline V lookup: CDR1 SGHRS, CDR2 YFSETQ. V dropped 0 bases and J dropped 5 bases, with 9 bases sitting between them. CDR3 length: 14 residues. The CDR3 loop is CASSLGGSENIQYF. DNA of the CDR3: TGCGCCAGCAGCTTGGGGGGTTCGGAAAACATTCAGTACTTC.

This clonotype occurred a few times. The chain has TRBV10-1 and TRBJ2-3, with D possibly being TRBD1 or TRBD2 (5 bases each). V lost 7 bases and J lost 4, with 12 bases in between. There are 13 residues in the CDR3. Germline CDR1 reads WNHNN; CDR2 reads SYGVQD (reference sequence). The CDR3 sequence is CASNEGPSDTQYF. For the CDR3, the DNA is TGCGCCAGCAACGAGGGACCCTCAGATACGCAGTATTTT.

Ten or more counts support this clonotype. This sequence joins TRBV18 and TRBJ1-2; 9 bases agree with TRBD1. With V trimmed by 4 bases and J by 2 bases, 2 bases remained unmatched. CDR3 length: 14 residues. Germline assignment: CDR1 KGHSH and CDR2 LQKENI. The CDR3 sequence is CASSLTGGNYGYTF. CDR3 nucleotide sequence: TGTGCCAGCTCACTGACAGGGGGGAACTATGGCTACACCTTC.

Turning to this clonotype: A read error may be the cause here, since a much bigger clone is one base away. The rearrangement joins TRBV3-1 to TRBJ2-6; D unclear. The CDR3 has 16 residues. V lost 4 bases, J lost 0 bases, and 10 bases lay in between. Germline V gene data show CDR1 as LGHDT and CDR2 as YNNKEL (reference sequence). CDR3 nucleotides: TGTGCCAGCAGCCCAACAGTATACTCTGGGGCCAACGTCCTGACTTTC. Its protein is CASSPTVYSGANVLTF.

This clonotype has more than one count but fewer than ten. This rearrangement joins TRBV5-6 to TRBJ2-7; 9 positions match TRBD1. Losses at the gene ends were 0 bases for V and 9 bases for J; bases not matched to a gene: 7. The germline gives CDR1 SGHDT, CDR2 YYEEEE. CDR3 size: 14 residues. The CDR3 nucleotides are TGTGCCAGCAGCTTGGTTGGGACAGGGCTCAGGCAGTACTTC. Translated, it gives CASSLVGTGLRQYF. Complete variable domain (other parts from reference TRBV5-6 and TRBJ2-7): DAGVTQSPTHLIKTRGQQVTLRCSPKSGHDTVSWYQQALGQGPQFIFQYYEEEERQRGNFPDRFSGHQFPNYSSELNVNALLLGDSALYLCASSLVGTGLRQYFGPGTRLTVT.

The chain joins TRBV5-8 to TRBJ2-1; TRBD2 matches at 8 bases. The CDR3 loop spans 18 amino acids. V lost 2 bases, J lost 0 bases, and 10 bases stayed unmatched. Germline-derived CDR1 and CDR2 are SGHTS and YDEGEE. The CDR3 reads CASSFLAGIPSSYNEQFF. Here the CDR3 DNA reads TGTGCCAGCAGCTTCCTAGCGGGTATACCAAGCTCCTACAATGAGCAGTTCTTC.

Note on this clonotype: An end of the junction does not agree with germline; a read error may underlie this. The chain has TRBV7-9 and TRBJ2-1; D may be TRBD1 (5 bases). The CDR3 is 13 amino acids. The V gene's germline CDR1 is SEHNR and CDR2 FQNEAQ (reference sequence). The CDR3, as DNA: TGTACCAGCAGCACGCAGGGATACAATGAGCAGTTCTTC. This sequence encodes CTSSTQGYNEQFF.

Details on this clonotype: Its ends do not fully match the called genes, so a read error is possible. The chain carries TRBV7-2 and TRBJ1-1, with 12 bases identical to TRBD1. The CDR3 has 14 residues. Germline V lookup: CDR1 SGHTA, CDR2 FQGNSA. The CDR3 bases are TGTGCCAACAGCTGGGGGACAGGGGGCGGGGAAGCTTTCTTT. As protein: CANSWGTGGGEAFF.